These 13 T cell receptor beta chains were all obtained from the same sample, sequenced in a study of graft-versus-host responses after intestinal transplantation. Graft-derived tissue was subjected to processing to liberate intraepithelial and lamina propria lymphocytes. Sequencing was performed with immunoSEQ multiplex PCR; in TCRdb, only in-frame clones are kept and a portion is missing. The data show tens of thousands of clones, with about nine tenths seen just once and more than 1.5% held by the top ten. The starting material was ileum tissue, obtained approximately 370 days after transplant. The receptors were sampled from a human patient who received an intestinal transplant, so some T cells may come from the graft donor.

This rearrangement joins TRBV7-9 to TRBJ1-2; D is undetermined. The germline V gene encodes CDR1 SEHNR and CDR2 FQNEAQ (reference sequence). V was shortened by 7 bases and J by 4 bases, with 13 bases between the two germline ends. This CDR3 has 13 residues. The CDR3 loop reads CASIGGRSYGYTF. CDR3 coding DNA: TGTGCCAGCATTGGCGGGCGAAGCTATGGCTACACCTTC.

The chain combines TRBV10-3 with TRBJ2-4; 7 bases agree with TRBD1. V shed 3 bases and J 5 bases; nucleotides not matched to a gene: 1. Germline loops: CDR1 ENHRY, CDR2 SYGVKD. This CDR3 is 13 amino acids long. The CDR3 sequence is CAISDTGENIQYF. Written as DNA, the CDR3 is TGTGCCATCAGTGATACAGGGGAAAACATTCAGTACTTC.

The genes are TRBV15 and TRBJ1-1; D gene uncertain. Per germline, CDR1 LNHNV and CDR2 YYDKDF (reference sequence). The CDR3 is made up of 13 amino acids. Trimming cost V 0 bases and J 3 bases, with 5 bases left between them. This CDR3 is CATSRDLDTEAFF. DNA for the CDR3: TGTGCCACCAGCAGAGACTTAGACACTGAAGCTTTCTTT. Drawing the rest from reference TRBV15 and TRBJ1-1, the complete variable domain is DAMVIQNPRYQVTQFGKPVTLSCSQTLNHNVMYWYQQKSSQAPKLLFHYYDKDFNNEADTPDNFQSRRPNTSFCFLDIRSPGLGDTAMYLCATSRDLDTEAFFGQGTRLTVV.

The chain recombines TRBV4-1 with TRBJ2-7; D is perhaps TRBD1 or TRBD2 (5 bases each). The germline V and J ends were trimmed by 2 bases and 0 bases, with 17 bases remaining between them. CDR1 is MGHRA and CDR2 is YSYEKL in the germline V gene. This CDR3 has 17 amino acids. CDR3 protein: CASSQLMGTVTSYEQYF. CDR3 sequence (DNA): TGCGCCAGCAGCCAACTGATGGGGACCGTTACCTCCTACGAGCAGTACTTC.

The genes are TRBV10-3 and TRBJ1-2, with 10 bases identical to TRBD1. The CDR3 loop spans 19 amino acids. V was pared by 3 bases and J by 2 bases, with 15 bases of the junction left unmatched. Germline CDR1 reads ENHRY; CDR2 reads SYGVKD. The chain's CDR3 is CAISDVDRDRGNFNYGYTF. The CDR3 nucleotides are TGTGCCATCAGTGACGTCGACCGGGACAGGGGTAACTTCAACTATGGCTACACCTTC.

The V call is TRBV5-1, the J call TRBJ2-6, with no clear D. Germline CDR1 SGHRS, CDR2 YFSETQ. Trimming pared 1 base from V and 0 bases from J, leaving 8 bases between. The CDR3 has 16 amino acids. The CDR3 region is CASSLSPLSGANVLTF. The CDR3 nucleotides read TGCGCCAGCAGCTTGTCTCCCCTCTCTGGGGCCAACGTCCTGACTTTC.

The rearrangement joins TRBV6-4 to TRBJ1-4; TRBD1 matches 8 bases. The CDR3 runs 15 residues. Germline V gene data show CDR1 as MRHNA and CDR2 as SNTAGT. V lost 4 bases and J lost 5; bases outside the gene matches: 6. DNA of the CDR3: TGTGCCAGCAGTGTCTCAGGGGGCGCCAATGAAAAACTGTTTTTT. It translates to CASSVSGGANEKLFF.

Turning to this clone: This sample includes further DNA sequences coding for the same CDR3. The chain couples TRBV6-1 to TRBJ1-5, with D unclear. Trimming removed 4 bases from V and 3 bases from J, with 4 bases in between. In germline, CDR1 is MNHNS, CDR2 SASEGT. CDR3 length: 12 amino acids. The CDR3 sequence: CASSVSNQPQHF. The CDR3 DNA sequence: TGTGCCAGCAGTGTTTCCAATCAGCCCCAGCATTTT.

In the case of this clone: One end of the junction varies from germline; a read error may be responsible. The chain combines TRBV9 with TRBJ2-2; tentatively, D is TRBD1 (6 bases). The CDR3 covers 15 residues. Germline CDR1 SGDLS, CDR2 YYNGEE. Here the CDR3 DNA reads TGTGCCAGCAGCGTGGGGGCAGGACCTACCGGTGAGCTGTTTTTT. As protein: CASSVGAGPTGELFF.

The chain uses TRBV2 and TRBJ1-1; maybe TRBD1 (6 bases). With 8 bases removed from V and 2 bases from J, the gap between germline ends came to 12 bases. The CDR3 runs 13 residues. Per the germline V gene, CDR1 is SNHLY and CDR2 is FYNNEI. For the CDR3, the DNA is TGTGCCAGCTCTCAAGGGGGAAACACTGAAGCTTTCTTT. The encoded protein is CASSQGGNTEAFF.

The gene calls are TRBV28 and TRBJ2-7; D is uncertain. V was pared by 4 bases and J by 5 bases, with 18 bases between. The germline V gene encodes CDR1 MDHEN and CDR2 SYDVKM. This CDR3 region has 15 residues. CDR3 sequence: CASSSASTTPNEQYF. The DNA of the CDR3 is TGTGCCAGCAGTTCAGCGTCGACCACCCCCAACGAGCAGTACTTC.

The chain couples TRBV7-9 to TRBJ1-6; no clear D. V lost 8 bases to trimming and J lost 9 bases, with 14 bases between them. The CDR3 contains 13 residues. Per germline, CDR1 SEHNR and CDR2 FQNEAQ (reference sequence). The CDR3 DNA follows: TGTGCCAGCCTAGGGAGAACGGGTTCACCCCTCCACTTT. This gives the protein CASLGRTGSPLHF.

This chain links TRBV15 with TRBJ2-1; 9 bases fit TRBD1. V shed 6 bases, J shed 13 bases, and the junction held 13 bases outside the gene matches. CDR3 length: 14 residues. The V gene's germline CDR1 is LNHNV and CDR2 YYDKDF (reference sequence). In DNA, the CDR3 is TGTGCCACCAGTTCCTGGGGACAGGGTTATTTTCAGTTCTTC. This codes for CATSSWGQGYFQFF.